The present T cell receptor beta chain was sequenced within a study of long-term antiretroviral therapy in people with HIV. Study background: Specimens dating back about a decade before the 2015 immediate-ART recommendation are the oldest included. Overall study results and limits: Comparison with controls showed narrower CDR3 length ranges in HIV repertoires.

The germline V gene has CDR1 MRHNA and CDR2 SNTAGT. This CDR3 has 13 amino acids. Trimming took 2 bases from V and 5 from J; bases not matched to a gene: 0. People in the study who had HIV all got their treatment in the United States. Every sample had roughly 0.9-10 million cryopreserved PBMC in it before DNA extraction. Researchers report immunoSEQ v3.0 was run at survey level. Clones were sequenced by immunoSEQ multiplex PCR, and TCRdb holds only the in-frame ones, with some missing. The sample holds approximately 20,000 clones, 84% seen once. In regard to this clone: What it binds is unknown.

This receptor was taken from a man between 18 and 35 years old with HIV. The V gene is TRBV6-4, the J gene TRBJ2-1; 7 bases map to TRBD2. The source material was unsorted PBMCs, sampled 0.9 years after starting antiretroviral therapy. The CDR3 reads CASSDGTNNEQFF. Written as DNA, the CDR3 is TGTGCCAGCAGTGACGGGACTAACAATGAGCAGTTCTTC.